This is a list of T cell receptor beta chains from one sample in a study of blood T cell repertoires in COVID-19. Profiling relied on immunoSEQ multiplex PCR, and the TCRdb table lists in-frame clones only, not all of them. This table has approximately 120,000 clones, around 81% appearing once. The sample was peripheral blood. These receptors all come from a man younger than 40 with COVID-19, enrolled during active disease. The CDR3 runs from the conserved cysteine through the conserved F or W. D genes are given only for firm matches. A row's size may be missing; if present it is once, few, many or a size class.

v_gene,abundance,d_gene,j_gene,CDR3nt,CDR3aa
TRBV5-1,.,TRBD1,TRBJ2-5,TGCGCCAGCAGCTTGGGATTCAACAGGGGGCAGCAGACCCAGTACTTC,CASSLGFNRGQQTQYF
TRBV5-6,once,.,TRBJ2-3,TGTGCCAGCAGCTTGTTAACAGATACGCAGTATTTT,CASSLLTDTQYF
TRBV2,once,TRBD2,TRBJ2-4,TGTGCCAGCAGGCCGGGACTACTAGCCAAAAACATTCAGTACTTC,CASRPGLLAKNIQYF
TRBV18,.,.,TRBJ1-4,TGTGCCAGCTCACCCAGGGGAACTAATGAAAAACTGTTTTTT,CASSPRGTNEKLFF
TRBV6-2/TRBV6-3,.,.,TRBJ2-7,TGTGCCAGCAGTTACTTGAGGGAGGCCTACGAGCAGTACTTC,CASSYLREAYEQYF
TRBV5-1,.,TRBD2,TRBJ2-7,TGCGCCAGCAGCCAGGGACTAGCGGGAGCTGACGAGCAGTACTTC,CASSQGLAGADEQYF
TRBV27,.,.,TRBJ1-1,TGTGCCAGCAGTTTTAGTGGTAACACTGAAGCTTTCTTT,CASSFSGNTEAFF
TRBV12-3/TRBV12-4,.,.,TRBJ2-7,TGTGCCAGCAGTCCCCCTTCGGGGGAGCAGTACTTC,CASSPPSGEQYF
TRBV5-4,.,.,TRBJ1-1,TGTGCCAGCAGCCGGAACGAGGGCACTGAAGCTTTCTTT,CASSRNEGTEAFF
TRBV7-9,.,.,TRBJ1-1,TGTGCCAGCACCTCACTTCACAGGACAGCTTACACTGAAGCTTTCTTT,CASTSLHRTAYTEAFF
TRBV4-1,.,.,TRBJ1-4,TGCGCCAGCAGCCAGCGCTCCACCGGGACAACTAATGAAAAACTGTTTTTT,CASSQRSTGTTNEKLFF
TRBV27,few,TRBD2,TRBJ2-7,TGTGCCAGCAGCCCATCGGCTAGCGGGTCCAACGAGCAGTACTTC,CASSPSASGSNEQYF
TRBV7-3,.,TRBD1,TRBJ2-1,TGTGCCAGCAGCTTGGACAGGGAAAATGAGCAGTTCTTC,CASSLDRENEQFF
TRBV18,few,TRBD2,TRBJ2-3,TGTGCCAGCTCACCATTTAGACTAGCGGGATCGGCGGATACGCAGTATTTT,CASSPFRLAGSADTQYF
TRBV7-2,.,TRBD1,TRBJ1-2,TGTGCCAGCAGCTTAAGTTTTAGGGGGCCCTATGGCTACACCTTC,CASSLSFRGPYGYTF
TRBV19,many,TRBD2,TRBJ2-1,TGTGCCAGTAGTATGGTAGCGGGAGTTAGAGGAAATGAGCAGTTCTTC,CASSMVAGVRGNEQFF
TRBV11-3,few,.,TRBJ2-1,TGTGCCAGCAGTTCACCCCGTTCGGGTGAGCAGTTCTTC,CASSSPRSGEQFF
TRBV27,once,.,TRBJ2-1,TGTGCCAGCAGTCCCACGACTAGTGCGGCTTATAATGAGCAGTTCTTC,CASSPTTSAAYNEQFF
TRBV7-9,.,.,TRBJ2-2,TGTGCCAGCAGCTTAGACATCTTCGCAGGGGTCCCCGGGGAGCTGTTTTTT,CASSLDIFAGVPGELFF
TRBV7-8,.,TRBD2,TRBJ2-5,TGTGCCAGCAGCTCTACCACGAGACTAGCCACAGAGACCCAGTACTTC,CASSSTTRLATETQYF
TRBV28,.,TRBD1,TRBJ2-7,TGTGCCAGTTGGTCGACGACAGGGAGCGAGCAGTACTTC,CASWSTTGSEQYF
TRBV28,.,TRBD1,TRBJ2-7,TGTGCCAGCTCTGGGACAGGGGGCGTGAAAATCAACGAGCAGTACTTC,CASSGTGGVKINEQYF
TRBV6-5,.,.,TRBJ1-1,TGTGCCAGCAGTTACGACGCCAGGGGAGGGGTAATGGCTTTCTTT,CASSYDARGGVMAFF
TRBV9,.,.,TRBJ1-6,TGTGCCAGCAGTCAGGGCCCTGGTTCACCCCTCCACTTT,CASSQGPGSPLHF
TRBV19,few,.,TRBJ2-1,TGTGCCAGTAGAGAAAAAACAGGAGACTCCTACAATGAGCAGTTCTTC,CASREKTGDSYNEQFF
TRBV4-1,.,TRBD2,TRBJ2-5,TGCGCCAGCAGCCAAGATGGGTGGGGACTAGCGGCCCAAGAGACCCAGTACTTC,CASSQDGWGLAAQETQYF
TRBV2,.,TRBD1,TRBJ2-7,TGTGCCAGCACCCGCCGGGACAGGGTAGACGAGCAGTACTTC,CASTRRDRVDEQYF
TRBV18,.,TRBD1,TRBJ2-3,TGTGCCAGCTCACAACTTCTTCCTGGGACAGTATCTACAGATACGCAGTATTTT,CASSQLLPGTVSTDTQYF
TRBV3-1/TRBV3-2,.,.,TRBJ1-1,TGTGCCAGCAGCCCGCCGGGACAATGGAACACTGAAGCTTTCTTT,CASSPPGQWNTEAFF
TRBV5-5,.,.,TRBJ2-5,TGTGCCAGCAGCTTGGGGGCCCCCCAGGTAGGAACAGAGGAGACCCAGTACTTC,CASSLGAPQVGTEETQYF
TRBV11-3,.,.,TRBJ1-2,TGTGCCAGCAGCGGGGAGGGTGAGGGGAAAGACGGCTACACCTTC,CASSGEGEGKDGYTF
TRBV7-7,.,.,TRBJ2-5,TGTGCTAGCAGCTTACAACTAAGGGGCGAGACCCAGTACTTC,CASSLQLRGETQYF
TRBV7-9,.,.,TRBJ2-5,TGTGCCAGCAGCCAATCGACCAGGGCATCAACGAGGGAGACCCAGTACTTC,CASSQSTRASTRETQYF
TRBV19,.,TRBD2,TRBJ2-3,TGTGCCAGTAGGAGAACCCTAGCGGGGGGTTGCACAGATACGCAGTATTTT,CASRRTLAGGCTDTQYF
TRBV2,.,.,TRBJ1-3,TGTGCCAGCAGAGCGGACGCCGCCACTGGAAACACCATATATTTT,CASRADAATGNTIYF
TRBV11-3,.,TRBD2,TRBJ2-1,TGTGCCAGCGGGGGACTAGCGGGAAATGAGCAGTTCTTC,CASGGLAGNEQFF
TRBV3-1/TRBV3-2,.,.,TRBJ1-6,TGTGCCAGCAGCCAAGATCAGGCCGGACAGAATTCACCCCTCCACTTT,CASSQDQAGQNSPLHF
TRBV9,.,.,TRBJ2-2,TGTGCCAGCAGCCGCGGGGCAGCGTCTACGAACACCGGGGAGCTGTTTTTT,CASSRGAASTNTGELFF
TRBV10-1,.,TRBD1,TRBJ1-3,TGCGCCAGCAGTGGGCCGGGACAGTTCAACTCTGGAAACACCATATATTTT,CASSGPGQFNSGNTIYF
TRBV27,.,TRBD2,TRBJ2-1,TGTGCCAGCAGTTGGAGCGGGGGGGGGAATGAGCAGTTCTTC,CASSWSGGGNEQFF
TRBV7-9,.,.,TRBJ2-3,TGTGCCAGCAGCTTAGGCGGGCATAGCACAGATACGCAGTATTTT,CASSLGGHSTDTQYF
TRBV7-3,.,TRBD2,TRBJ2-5,TGTGCCAGCAGCTTGGGCGGGAGGAAGGAGGAGACCCAGTACTTC,CASSLGGRKEETQYF
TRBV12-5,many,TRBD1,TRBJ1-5,TGTGCTAGTGGTATAGGGACAGTTCAGCCCCAGCATTTT,CASGIGTVQPQHF
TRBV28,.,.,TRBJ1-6,TGTGCCAGCAGTTTTAGGGGATGGGACTCCTATAATTCACCCCTCCACTTT,CASSFRGWDSYNSPLHF
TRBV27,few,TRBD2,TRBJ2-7,TGTGCCAGCAGGAGACTAGCGGGTCACTACGAGCAGTACTTC,CASRRLAGHYEQYF
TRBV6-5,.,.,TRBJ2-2,TGTGCCAGCAGCGCTCGCCCAGGGTTCCCCGGGGAGCTGTTTTTT,CASSARPGFPGELFF
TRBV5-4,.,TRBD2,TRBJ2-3,TGTGCCAGCAGCTTGGTTATTACGGGGGGGCCCACAGATACGCAGTATTTT,CASSLVITGGPTDTQYF
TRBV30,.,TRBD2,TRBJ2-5,TGTGCCTGGAGTGTACTAGGCGGGGGGACGAAAGAGACCCAGTACTTC,CAWSVLGGGTKETQYF
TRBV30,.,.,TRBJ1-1,TGTGCCTGGGATCGACAGCACACTGAAGCTTTCTTT,CAWDRQHTEAFF
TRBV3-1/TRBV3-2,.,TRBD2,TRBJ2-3,TGTGCCAGCAGCCAAGAAGGACTAGCGGGAGGAGGCACAGATACGCAGTATTTT,CASSQEGLAGGGTDTQYF
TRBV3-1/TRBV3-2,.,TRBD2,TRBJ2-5,TGTGCCAGCAGCCAAGGGCTAGCGGGGGGCCAAGAGACCCAGTACTTC,CASSQGLAGGQETQYF
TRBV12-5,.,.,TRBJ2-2,TGTGCTAGTGGTCCCACAGGGAATCGGAACACCGGGGAGCTGTTTTTT,CASGPTGNRNTGELFF
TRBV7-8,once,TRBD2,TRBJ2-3,TGTGCCAGCAGCCCCGGGGCGGGAGTGGCAGATACGCAGTATTTT,CASSPGAGVADTQYF
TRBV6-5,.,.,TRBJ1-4,TGTGCCAGCAGCCCCGGGGGTCAAAAACTGTTTTTT,CASSPGGQKLFF
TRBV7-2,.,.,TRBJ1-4,TGTGCCAGCAGCTTCGGGGGATCCGATGAAAAACTGTTTTTT,CASSFGGSDEKLFF
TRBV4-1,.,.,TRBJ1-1,TGCGCCAGCAGCCCCACCCCCCCATCGGACACCTACACTGAAGCTTTCTTT,CASSPTPPSDTYTEAFF
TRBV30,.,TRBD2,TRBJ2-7,TGTGCCTCGAACCGGGCTCGGGAGACTAGCGGGCTTTACTTC,CASNRARETSGLYF